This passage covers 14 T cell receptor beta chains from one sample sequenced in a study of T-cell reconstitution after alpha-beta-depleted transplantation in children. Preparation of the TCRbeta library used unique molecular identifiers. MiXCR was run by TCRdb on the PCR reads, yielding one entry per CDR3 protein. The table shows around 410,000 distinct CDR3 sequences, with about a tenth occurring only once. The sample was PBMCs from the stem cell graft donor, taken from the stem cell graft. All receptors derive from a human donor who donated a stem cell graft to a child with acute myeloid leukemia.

The CDR3 is CSARGRVGGPGFF. For the CDR3, the DNA is TGCAGTGCTAGAGGGAGAGTGGGAGGGCCGGGATTCTTC. The chain joins TRBV20-1 to TRBJ2-1; 7 nucleotides match TRBD2. Per the germline V gene, CDR1 is DFQATT and CDR2 is SNEGSKA (reference sequence). This CDR3 is built from 13 residues. V lost 1 base to trimming and J lost 16 bases; unmatched junction nucleotides: 13.

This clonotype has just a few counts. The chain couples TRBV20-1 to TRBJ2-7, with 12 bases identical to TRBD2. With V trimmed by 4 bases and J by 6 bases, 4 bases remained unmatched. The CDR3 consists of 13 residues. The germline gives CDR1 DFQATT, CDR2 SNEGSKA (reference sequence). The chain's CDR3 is CSAIWTSGIEQYF. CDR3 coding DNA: TGCAGTGCTATTTGGACTAGCGGGATCGAGCAGTACTTC.

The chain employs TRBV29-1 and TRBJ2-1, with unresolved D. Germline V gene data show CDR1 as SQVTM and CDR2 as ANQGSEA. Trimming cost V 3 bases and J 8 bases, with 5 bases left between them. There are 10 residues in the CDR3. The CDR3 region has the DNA TGCAGCGTTGAGGGCTATGAGCAGTTCTTC. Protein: CSVEGYEQFF.

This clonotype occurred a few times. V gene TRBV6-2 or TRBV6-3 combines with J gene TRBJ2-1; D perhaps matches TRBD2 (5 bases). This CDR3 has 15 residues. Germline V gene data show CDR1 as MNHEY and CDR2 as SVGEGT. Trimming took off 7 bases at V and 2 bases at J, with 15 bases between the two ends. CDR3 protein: CASIKAGGPYNEQFF. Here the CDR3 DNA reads TGTGCCAGCATCAAAGCAGGAGGCCCCTACAATGAGCAGTTCTTC.

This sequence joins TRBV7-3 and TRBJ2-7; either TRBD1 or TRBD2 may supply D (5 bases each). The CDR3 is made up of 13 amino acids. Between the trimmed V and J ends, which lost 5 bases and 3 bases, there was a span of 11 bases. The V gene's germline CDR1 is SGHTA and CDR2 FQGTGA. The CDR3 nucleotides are TGTGCCAGCAGCCGGGACGGAGGCTACGAGCAGTACTTC. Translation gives CASSRDGGYEQYF.

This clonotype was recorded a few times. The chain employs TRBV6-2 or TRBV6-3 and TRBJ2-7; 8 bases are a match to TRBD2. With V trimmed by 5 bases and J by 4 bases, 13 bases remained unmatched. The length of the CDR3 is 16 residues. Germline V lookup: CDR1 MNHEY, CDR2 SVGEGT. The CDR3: CASSLDWGAGVYEQYF. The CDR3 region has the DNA TGTGCCAGCAGTCTCGACTGGGGAGCGGGAGTTTACGAGCAGTACTTC.

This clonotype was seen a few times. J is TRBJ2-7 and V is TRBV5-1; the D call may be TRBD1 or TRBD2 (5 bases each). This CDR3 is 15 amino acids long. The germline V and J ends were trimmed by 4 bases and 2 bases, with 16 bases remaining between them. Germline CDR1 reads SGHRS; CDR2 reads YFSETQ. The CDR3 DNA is TGCGCCAGCAGCAAGAATGGGGGATCCGCCTACGAGCAGTACGTC. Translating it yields CASSKNGGSAYEQYV.

The CDR3 protein is CASKGSGINIQYF. CDR3 in DNA: TGCGCCAGCAAGGGTAGCGGGATAAACATTCAGTACTTC. The chain couples TRBV10-2 to TRBJ2-4; 8 nucleotides match TRBD2. V gave up 7 bases and J gave up 6 bases; unmatched junction bases: 5. Germline V CDR1 and CDR2: WSHSY, SAAADI. The CDR3 sequence is 13 residues long.

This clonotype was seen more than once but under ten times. This chain's CDR3 is CASSPGLAEEETQYF. DNA for the CDR3: TGTGCCAGCAGTCCGGGACTAGCGGAGGAAGAGACCCAGTACTTC. The J gene is TRBJ2-5, the V gene TRBV21-1; TRBD2, the table's D call, was not compared with the DNA. TRBV21-1 is given as a pseudogene. The CDR3 consists of 15 residues.

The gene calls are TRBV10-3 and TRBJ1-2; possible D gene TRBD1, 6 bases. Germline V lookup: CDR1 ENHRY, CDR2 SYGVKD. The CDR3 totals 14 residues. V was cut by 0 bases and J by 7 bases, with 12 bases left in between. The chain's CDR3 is CAISESTQGSGYTF. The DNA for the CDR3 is TGTGCCATCAGTGAGTCGACGCAGGGGAGTGGCTACACCTTC.

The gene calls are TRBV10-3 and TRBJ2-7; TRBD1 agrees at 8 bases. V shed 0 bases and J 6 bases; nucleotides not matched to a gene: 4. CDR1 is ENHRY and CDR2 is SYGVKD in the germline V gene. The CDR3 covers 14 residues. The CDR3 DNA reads TGTGCCATCAGTGAGTCGAGCCAGGGGGCCGAGCAGTACTTC. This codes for CAISESSQGAEQYF.

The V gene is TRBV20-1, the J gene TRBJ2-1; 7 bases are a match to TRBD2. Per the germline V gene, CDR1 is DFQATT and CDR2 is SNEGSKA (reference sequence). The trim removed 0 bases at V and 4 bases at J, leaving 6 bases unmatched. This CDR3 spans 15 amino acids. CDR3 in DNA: TGCAGTGCTAGAGACAGGTGGGGGGGGTACAATGAGCAGTTCTTC. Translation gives CSARDRWGGYNEQFF.

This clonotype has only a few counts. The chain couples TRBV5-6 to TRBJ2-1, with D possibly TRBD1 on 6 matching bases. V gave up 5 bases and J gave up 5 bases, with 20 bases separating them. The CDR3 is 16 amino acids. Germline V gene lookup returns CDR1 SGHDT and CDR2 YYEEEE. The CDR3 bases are TGTGCCAGCAGGGGGGCCCGGACACAGGACAACAATGAGCAGTTCTTC. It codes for CASRGARTQDNNEQFF.

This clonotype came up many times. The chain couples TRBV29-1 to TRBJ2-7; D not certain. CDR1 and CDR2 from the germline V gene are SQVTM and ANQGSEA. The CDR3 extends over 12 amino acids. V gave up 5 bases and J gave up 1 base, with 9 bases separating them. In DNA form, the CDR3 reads TGCAGCGTTTTTTTGGGTTCCTACGAGCAGTACTTC. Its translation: CSVFLGSYEQYF.